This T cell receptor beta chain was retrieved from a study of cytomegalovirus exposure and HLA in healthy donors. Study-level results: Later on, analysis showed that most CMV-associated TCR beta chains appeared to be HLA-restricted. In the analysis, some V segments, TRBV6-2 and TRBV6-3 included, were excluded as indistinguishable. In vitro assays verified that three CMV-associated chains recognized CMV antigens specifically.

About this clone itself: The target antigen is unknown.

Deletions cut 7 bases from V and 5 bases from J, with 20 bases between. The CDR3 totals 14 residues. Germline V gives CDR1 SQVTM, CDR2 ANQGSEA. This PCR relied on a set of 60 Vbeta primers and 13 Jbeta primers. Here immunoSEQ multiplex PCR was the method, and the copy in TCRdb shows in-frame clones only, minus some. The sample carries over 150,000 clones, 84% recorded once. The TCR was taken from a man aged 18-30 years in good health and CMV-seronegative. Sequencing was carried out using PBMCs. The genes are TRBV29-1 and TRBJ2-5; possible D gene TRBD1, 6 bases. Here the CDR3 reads CSADTGFQLETQYF. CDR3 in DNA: TGCAGCGCAGATACAGGGTTTCAGCTTGAGACCCAGTACTTC.